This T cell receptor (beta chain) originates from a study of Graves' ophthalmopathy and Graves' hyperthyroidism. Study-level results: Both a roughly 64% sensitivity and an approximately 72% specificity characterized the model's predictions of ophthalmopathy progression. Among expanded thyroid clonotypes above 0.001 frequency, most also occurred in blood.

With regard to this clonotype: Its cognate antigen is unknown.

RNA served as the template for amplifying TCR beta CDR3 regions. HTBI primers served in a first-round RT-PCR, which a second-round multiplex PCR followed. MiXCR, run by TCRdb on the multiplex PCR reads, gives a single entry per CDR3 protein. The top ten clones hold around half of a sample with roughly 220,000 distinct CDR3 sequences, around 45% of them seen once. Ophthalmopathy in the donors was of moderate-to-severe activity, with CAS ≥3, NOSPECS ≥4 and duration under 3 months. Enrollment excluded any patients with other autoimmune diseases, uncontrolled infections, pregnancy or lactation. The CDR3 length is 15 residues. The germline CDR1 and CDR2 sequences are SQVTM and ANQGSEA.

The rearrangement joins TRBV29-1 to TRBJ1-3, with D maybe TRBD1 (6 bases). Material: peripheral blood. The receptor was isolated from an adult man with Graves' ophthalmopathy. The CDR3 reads CSPERAGALGNTIYF. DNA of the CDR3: TGCAGTCCTGAGAGGGCAGGGGCTCTTGGAAACACCATATATTTT.